Sequencing of this T cell receptor (beta chain) was carried out in a study of T cell responses to AZD1222 COVID-19 vaccine (dated by TCRdb to the early 2020s). With respect to the entire study: A total of more than 230 trial participants underwent TCR sequencing, of whom around 210 had received two doses of AZD1222 and around 25 had received two doses of the MenACWY control vaccine. Trial participants were enrolled into age subgroups of 18-55, 56-69 and 70-plus years, which contained around 150, 28 and 57 TCR-sequenced participants, respectively. Overall results and qualifications from the work: Conclusions about previously exposed vaccinees are limited, since just five to seven AZD1222 recipients were seropositive for SARS-CoV-2 at baseline. Participants were mostly white British, with more females than males. The authors suggested clonal diversity may have been underestimated. Spike-specific TCR breadth and depth rose significantly after two AZD1222 doses compared with day 0 and with MenACWY recipients. Nearly half of unique spike-specific TCRs reportedly recognized epitopes outside regions mutated in the B.1.351 and B.1.1.7 variants. Vaccine-associated CD4 TCRs spanned the whole spike protein, with dominant responses in regions 160-218 and 743-854. In the small 56-69-year group, the increase in depth fell short of significance, most likely because of low power. Because no day 14 peak-response samples were available, the repertoires could be characterized only after the peak T cell response.

According to the germline V gene (reference sequence), CDR1 reads LNHNV and CDR2 reads YYDKDF. The cysteine opens and the phenylalanine closes a CDR3 of 17 amino acids. The only DNA kept is the CDR3, 51 bases in frame from the first base. V has 3 bases trimmed and J has 2 bases trimmed; junction bases matching no gene number 9. With regard to this clone: The antigen it recognizes is unknown. Base-call qualities are not available, and no considerably larger clone is one nucleotide away.

The CDR3 regions of human TCRbeta chains were analyzed by immunosequencing. The original methods were these. Repertoire TCRs were matched against a reference library of SARS-CoV-2-specific TCRs generated with the MIRA antigen-specificity platform. Breadth meant the fraction of unique TCRs that were SARS-CoV-2-associated, whereas depth meant the fraction of total T cells that were SARS-CoV-2-associated. Using the MIRA data, every spike-specific TCR was mapped to the spike region that the TCR reacted to and assigned to either a CD4 or a CD8 class. Log10-transformed breadth and depth values were compared by one-way ANOVA with Sidak's multiple comparisons tests. In TCRdb, the immuneACCESS table is reduced to in-frame sequences with V and J assigned. These tables do not hold every clone; where another copy was compared, an unresolved V gene accounts for under half, and the others remain unexplained. V and J calls and clone size come straight from that table; D and trimming were deduced from the DNA. The sample table contains 100,000 to 150,000 clones; only one count was recorded for about 90% of them. In total, the top ten clones hold roughly 2% of the sample.

The meaning of the sample's time point label: about 28 days (+/-7) after the second vaccine dose. AZD1222 recipients whose second dose came at about 4 weeks and those whose second dose came at about 12 weeks were combined into one group, since spike-specific TCR depth and breadth did not differ between the two schedules. Vaccinee samples were obtained from the UK trials COV001 and COV002, which included a single-blind randomized controlled phase 2/3 trial of AZD1222 (ChAdOx1 nCoV-19) in healthy adults. Trial participant PBMC samples were collected at day 0 and day 28 after the second dose for TCRbeta chain sequencing.

The V and J genes are TRBV15 and TRBJ2-3, and TRBD2 aligns with 9 junction nucleotides. The clonotype was recovered from an adult who received the AZD1222 COVID-19 vaccine. The starting material was peripheral blood, obtained 28 days after the second AZD1222 dose. The CDR3 region reads CATSSLTGTSFTDTQYF. Here is the DNA: TGTGCCACCAGCAGCCTCACCGGGACTAGCTTCACAGATACGCAGTATTTT.